The 11 T cell receptor beta chains presented below share a single source sample, sequenced in a study of cytomegalovirus exposure and HLA in healthy donors. Amplification used 60 Vbeta primers and 13 Jbeta primers. Here immunoSEQ multiplex PCR was the method, and the copy in TCRdb shows in-frame clones only, minus some. The data contain under 200,000 clones, about four fifths of them seen just once; the ten biggest clones take up 1%. Sample: PBMCs. The receptors were sampled from a woman in her forties or fifties in good health and CMV-seropositive.

The V and J genes are TRBV7-2 and TRBJ2-5; D is possibly TRBD1 or TRBD2 (7 bases each). Germline CDR1 SGHTA, CDR2 FQGNSA. Deletions cut 5 bases from V and 2 bases from J, with 15 bases between. This CDR3 comprises 15 residues. The CDR3 coding sequence is TGTGCCAGCAGCGTAGGGGGCGGGGGACAAGAGACCCAGTACTTC. It yields the protein CASSVGGGGQETQYF.

The chain is built from TRBV19 and TRBJ2-7; TRBD2 matches at 13 bases. V shed 3 bases, J shed 3 bases, and the junction held 11 bases outside the gene matches. Germline lookup yields CDR1 LNHDA and CDR2 SQIVND (reference sequence). The CDR3 sequence is 18 residues long. The CDR3 spells CASSIRLAGGPTFYEQYF. Here the CDR3 DNA reads TGTGCCAGTAGTATCAGACTAGCGGGGGGCCCAACCTTCTACGAGCAGTACTTC. Full variable domain (rest looked up from reference TRBV19 and TRBJ2-7): DGGITQSPKYLFRKEGQNVTLSCEQNLNHDAMYWYRQDPGQGLRLIYYSQIVNDFQKGDIAEGYSVSREKKESFPLTVTSAQKNPTAFYLCASSIRLAGGPTFYEQYFGPGTRLTVT.

This chain uses TRBV18 with TRBJ1-1; maybe TRBD1 (6 bases). The V and J ends lost 3 bases and 7 bases respectively, with 15 bases between them. The CDR3 spans 14 residues. Germline lookup yields CDR1 KGHSH and CDR2 LQKENI. CDR3: CASSPGHVQREAFF. CDR3 coding DNA: TGTGCCAGCTCACCGGGACATGTTCAGCGTGAAGCTTTCTTT.

Remarks on this clone: The junction and the germline gene differ at one end; a read error may be behind it. Other DNA sequences in the same sample also yield this CDR3. The gene calls are TRBV20-1 and TRBJ2-7, with D unresolved. This CDR3 is 11 amino acids long. Per the germline V gene, CDR1 is DFQATT and CDR2 is SNEGSKA (reference sequence). For the CDR3, the DNA is TGCAGTGCTAGGGATAGAGAGGCTAGAGTGTTC. The encoded protein is CSARDREARVF.

The V call is TRBV14, the J call TRBJ1-5; D unclear. Trimming took off 1 base at V and 9 bases at J, with 10 bases between the two ends. CDR1 is SGHDN, CDR2 FVKESK, per germline. The CDR3 covers 13 residues. The CDR3 nucleotides are TGTGCCAGCAGCCAAGGTTCCGGTTGGCCCCAGCATTTT. Protein product: CASSQGSGWPQHF.

The rearrangement joins TRBV9 to TRBJ2-7, with 7 bases identical to TRBD1. The J segment lost 3 bases and the V segment lost 3 bases, leaving 12 bases of the junction unmatched. Germline lookup yields CDR1 SGDLS and CDR2 YYNGEE. The CDR3 totals 16 residues. The CDR3 DNA is TGTGCCAGCAGCGCCCCCTCCGGGACAGAGTACTACGAGCAGTACTTC. It is translated as CASSAPSGTEYYEQYF.

The V and J genes are TRBV11-3 and TRBJ2-2; 7 nucleotides agree with TRBD1. The germline V gene encodes CDR1 SGHNT and CDR2 YENEEA. The CDR3 is 19 amino acids. With 0 bases clipped from V and 1 base from J, the junction kept 11 bases outside the gene matches. The CDR3: CASSLDQTGPKWNTGELFF. In DNA form, the CDR3 reads TGTGCCAGCAGCTTAGATCAGACAGGGCCTAAGTGGAACACCGGGGAGCTGTTTTTT.

The V call is TRBV29-1, the J call TRBJ1-1; D is possibly TRBD1 (6 bases). This CDR3 is 11 amino acids long. CDR1 is SQVTM and CDR2 is ANQGSEA in the germline V gene. Trimming removed 4 bases from V and 4 bases from J, with 7 bases in between. This CDR3 is CSVGTATEAFF. The DNA of the CDR3 is TGCAGCGTTGGGACAGCCACTGAAGCTTTCTTT.

The chain has TRBV15 and TRBJ2-7; D unresolved. The V gene's germline CDR1 is LNHNV and CDR2 YYDKDF (reference sequence). The ends were cut back, 3 bases at V and 0 bases at J, with 3 bases in the middle. This CDR3 region has 12 residues. For the CDR3, the DNA is TGTGCCACCAGCAGGAGCTCCTACGAGCAGTACTTC. This sequence encodes CATSRSSYEQYF.

J is TRBJ2-4 and V is TRBV19; the D gene is possibly TRBD1 (6 bases). V lost 3 bases and J lost 9, with 12 bases in between. Germline CDR1 LNHDA, CDR2 SQIVND (reference sequence). This CDR3 contains 13 residues. CDR3 loop: CASSITVDSIQYF. The CDR3, as DNA: TGTGCCAGTAGTATTACAGTGGACAGCATTCAGTACTTC.

This chain connects TRBV6-1 to TRBJ1-2, with 8 bases fitting TRBD1. The CDR3 extends over 13 amino acids. Germline lookup yields CDR1 MNHNS and CDR2 SASEGT. The V and J ends lost 6 bases and 6 bases, in that order; junction bases with no gene match: 6. CDR3 nucleotides: TGTGCCAGCAGAGAATCAGGGGGCCATGGCTACACCTTC. Encoded protein: CASRESGGHGYTF.